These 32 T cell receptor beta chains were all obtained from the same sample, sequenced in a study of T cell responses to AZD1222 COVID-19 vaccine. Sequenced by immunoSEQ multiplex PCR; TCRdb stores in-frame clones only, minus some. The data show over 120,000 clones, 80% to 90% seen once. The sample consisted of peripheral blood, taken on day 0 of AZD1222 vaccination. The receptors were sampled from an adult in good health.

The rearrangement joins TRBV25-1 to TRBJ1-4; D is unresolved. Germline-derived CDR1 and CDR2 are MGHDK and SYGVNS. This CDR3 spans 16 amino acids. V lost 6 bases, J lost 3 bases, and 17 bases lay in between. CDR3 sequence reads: CASSPPPVEANEKLFF. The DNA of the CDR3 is TGTGCCAGCAGCCCTCCCCCGGTTGAGGCTAATGAAAAACTGTTTTTT. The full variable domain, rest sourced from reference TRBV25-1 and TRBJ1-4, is EADIYQTPRYLVIGTGKKITLECSQTMGHDKMYWYQQDPGMELHLIHYSYGVNSTEKGDLSSESTVSRIRTEHFPLTLESARPSHTSQYLCASSPPPVEANEKLFFGSGTQLSVL.

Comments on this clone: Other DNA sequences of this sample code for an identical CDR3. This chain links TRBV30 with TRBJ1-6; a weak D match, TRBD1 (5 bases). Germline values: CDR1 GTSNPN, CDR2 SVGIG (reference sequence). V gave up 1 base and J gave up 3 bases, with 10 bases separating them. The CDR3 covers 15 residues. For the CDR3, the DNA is TGTGCCTGGAGTGGACAGTTAAGCTATAATTCACCCCTCCACTTT. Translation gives CAWSGQLSYNSPLHF.

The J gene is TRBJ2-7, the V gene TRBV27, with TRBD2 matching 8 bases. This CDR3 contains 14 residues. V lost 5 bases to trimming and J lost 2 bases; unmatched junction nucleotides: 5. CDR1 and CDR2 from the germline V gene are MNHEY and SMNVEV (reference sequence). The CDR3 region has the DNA TGTGCCAGCAGTCCCACAGCGGGGGCCTACGAGCAGTACTTC. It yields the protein CASSPTAGAYEQYF.

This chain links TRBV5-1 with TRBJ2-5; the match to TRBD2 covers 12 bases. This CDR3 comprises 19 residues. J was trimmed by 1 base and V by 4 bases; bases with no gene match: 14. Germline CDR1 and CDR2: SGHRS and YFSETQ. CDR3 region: CASSKSGLAGLGPQETQYF. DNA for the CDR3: TGCGCCAGCAGCAAGTCCGGACTAGCGGGATTGGGCCCCCAAGAGACCCAGTACTTC. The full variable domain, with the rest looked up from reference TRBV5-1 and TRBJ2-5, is KAGVTQTPRYLIKTRGQQVTLSCSPISGHRSVSWYQQTPGQGLQFLFEYFSETQRNKGNFPGRFSGRQFSNSRSEMNVSTLELGDSALYLCASSKSGLAGLGPQETQYFGPGTRLLVL.

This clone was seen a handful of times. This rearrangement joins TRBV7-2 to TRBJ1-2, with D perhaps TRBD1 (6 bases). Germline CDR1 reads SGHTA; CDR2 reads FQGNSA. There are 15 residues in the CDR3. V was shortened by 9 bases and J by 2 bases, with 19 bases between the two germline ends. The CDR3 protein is CARFGGLLKNYGYTF. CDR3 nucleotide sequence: TGTGCCAGGTTCGGGGGGCTCCTCAAAAACTATGGCTACACCTTC.

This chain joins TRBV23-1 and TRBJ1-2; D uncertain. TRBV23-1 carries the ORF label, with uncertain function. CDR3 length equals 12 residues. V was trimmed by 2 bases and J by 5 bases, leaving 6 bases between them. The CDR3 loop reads CASSQRGYGYTF. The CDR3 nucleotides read TGCGCCAGCAGTCAACGGGGATATGGCTACACCTTC.

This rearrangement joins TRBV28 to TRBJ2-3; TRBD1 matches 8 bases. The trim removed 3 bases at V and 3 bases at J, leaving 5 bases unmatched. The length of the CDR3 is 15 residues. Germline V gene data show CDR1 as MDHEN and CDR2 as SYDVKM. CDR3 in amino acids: CASSFWQGATDTQYF. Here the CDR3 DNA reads TGTGCCAGCAGTTTCTGGCAGGGGGCGACAGATACGCAGTATTTT.

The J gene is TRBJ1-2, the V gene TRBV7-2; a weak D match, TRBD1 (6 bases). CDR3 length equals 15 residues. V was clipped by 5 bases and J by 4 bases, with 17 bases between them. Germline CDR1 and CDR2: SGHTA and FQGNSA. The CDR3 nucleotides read TGTGCCAGCAGCGTCGGCGGGGGGCTCGGCTATGGCTACACCTTC. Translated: CASSVGGGLGYGYTF.

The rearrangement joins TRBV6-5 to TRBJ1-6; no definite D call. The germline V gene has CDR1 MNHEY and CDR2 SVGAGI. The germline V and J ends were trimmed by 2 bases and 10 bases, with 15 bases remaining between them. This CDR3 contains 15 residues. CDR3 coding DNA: TGTGCCAGCAGTTACGTGGGGATTGCGCAATCACCCCTCCACTTT. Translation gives CASSYVGIAQSPLHF.

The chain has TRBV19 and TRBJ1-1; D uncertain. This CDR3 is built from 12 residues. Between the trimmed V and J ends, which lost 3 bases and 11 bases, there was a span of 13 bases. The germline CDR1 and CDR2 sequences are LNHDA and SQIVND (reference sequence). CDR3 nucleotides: TGTGCCAGTAGTATTGGATGGGGAGGGGCTTTCTTT. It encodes CASSIGWGGAFF. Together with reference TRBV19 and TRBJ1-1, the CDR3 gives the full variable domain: DGGITQSPKYLFRKEGQNVTLSCEQNLNHDAMYWYRQDPGQGLRLIYYSQIVNDFQKGDIAEGYSVSREKKESFPLTVTSAQKNPTAFYLCASSIGWGGAFFGQGTRLTVV.

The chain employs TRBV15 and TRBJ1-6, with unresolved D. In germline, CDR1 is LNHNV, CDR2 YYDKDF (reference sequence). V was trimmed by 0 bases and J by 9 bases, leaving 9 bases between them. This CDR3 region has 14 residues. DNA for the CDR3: TGTGCCACCAGCAGAGATACCGGCGGTTCACCCCTCCACTTT. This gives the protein CATSRDTGGSPLHF.

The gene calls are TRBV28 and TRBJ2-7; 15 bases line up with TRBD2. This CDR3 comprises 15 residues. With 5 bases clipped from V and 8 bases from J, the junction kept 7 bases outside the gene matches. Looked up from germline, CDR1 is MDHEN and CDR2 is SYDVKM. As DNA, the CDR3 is TGTGCCAGCAGTCCTTGGACTAGCGGGAGGGCCAAGCAGTACTTC. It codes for CASSPWTSGRAKQYF.

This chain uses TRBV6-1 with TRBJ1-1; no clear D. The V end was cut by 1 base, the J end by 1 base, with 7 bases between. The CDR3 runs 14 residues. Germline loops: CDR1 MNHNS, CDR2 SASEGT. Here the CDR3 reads CASSEGYRNTEAFF. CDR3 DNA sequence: TGTGCCAGCAGTGAAGGTTACAGGAACACTGAAGCTTTCTTT.

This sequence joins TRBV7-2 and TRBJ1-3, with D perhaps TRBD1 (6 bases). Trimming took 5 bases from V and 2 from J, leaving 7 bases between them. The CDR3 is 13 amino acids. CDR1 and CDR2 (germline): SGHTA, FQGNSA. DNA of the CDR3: TGTGCCAGCAGCAGACAGGCTGGAAACACCATATATTTT. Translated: CASSRQAGNTIYF.

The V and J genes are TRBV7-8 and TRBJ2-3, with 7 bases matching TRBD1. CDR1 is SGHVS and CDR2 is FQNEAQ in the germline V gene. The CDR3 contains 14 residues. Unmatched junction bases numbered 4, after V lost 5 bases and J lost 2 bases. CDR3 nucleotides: TGTGCCAGCAGCCTGGGACAGACCACAGATACGCAGTATTTT. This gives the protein CASSLGQTTDTQYF.

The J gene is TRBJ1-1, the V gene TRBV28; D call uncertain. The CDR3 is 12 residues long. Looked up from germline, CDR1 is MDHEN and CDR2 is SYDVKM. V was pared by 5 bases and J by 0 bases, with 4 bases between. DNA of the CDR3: TGTGCCAGCAGTCTTTTGAACACTGAAGCTTTCTTT. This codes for CASSLLNTEAFF.

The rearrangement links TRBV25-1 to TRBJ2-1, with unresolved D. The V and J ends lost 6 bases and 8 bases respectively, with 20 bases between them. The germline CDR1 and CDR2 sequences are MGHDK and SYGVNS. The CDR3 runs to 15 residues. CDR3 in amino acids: CASSPRYSPYDEQFF. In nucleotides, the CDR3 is TGTGCCAGCAGCCCCAGGTACTCCCCTTATGATGAGCAGTTCTTC.

The CDR3 loop is CASSEGVLFEEQYF. CDR3 DNA sequence: TGCGCCAGCAGCGAGGGAGTTCTCTTTGAAGAGCAGTACTTC. This rearrangement joins TRBV5-1 to TRBJ2-7; a possible D gene is TRBD2 (5 bases). V lost 4 bases and J 7 bases, leaving 18 bases between the germline ends. Germline V CDR1 and CDR2: SGHRS, YFSETQ. CDR3 length: 14 residues.

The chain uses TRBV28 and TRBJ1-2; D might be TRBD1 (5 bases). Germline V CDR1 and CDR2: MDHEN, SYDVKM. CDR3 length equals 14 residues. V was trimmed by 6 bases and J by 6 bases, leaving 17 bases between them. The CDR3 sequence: CASSPRRGTHGYTF. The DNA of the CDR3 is TGTGCCAGCAGCCCCCGGCGGGGGACCCATGGCTACACCTTC.

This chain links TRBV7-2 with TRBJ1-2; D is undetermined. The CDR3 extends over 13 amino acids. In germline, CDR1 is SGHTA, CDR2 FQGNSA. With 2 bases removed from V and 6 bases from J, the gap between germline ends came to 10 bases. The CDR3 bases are TGTGCCAGCAGCTTAAATGGGGTGGATGGCTACACCTTC. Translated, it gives CASSLNGVDGYTF. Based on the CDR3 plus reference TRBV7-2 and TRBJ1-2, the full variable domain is GAGVSQSPSNKVTEKGKDVELRCDPISGHTALYWYRQSLGQGLEFLIYFQGNSAPDKSGLPSDRFSAERTGGSVSTLTIQRTQQEDSAVYLCASSLNGVDGYTFGSGTRLTVV.

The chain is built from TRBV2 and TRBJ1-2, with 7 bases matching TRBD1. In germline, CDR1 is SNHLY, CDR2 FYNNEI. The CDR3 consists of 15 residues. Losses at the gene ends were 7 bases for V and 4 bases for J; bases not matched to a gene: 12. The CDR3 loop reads CASTPLRGQRYGYTF. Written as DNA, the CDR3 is TGTGCCAGCACCCCTCTGAGGGGGCAGCGCTATGGCTACACCTTC.

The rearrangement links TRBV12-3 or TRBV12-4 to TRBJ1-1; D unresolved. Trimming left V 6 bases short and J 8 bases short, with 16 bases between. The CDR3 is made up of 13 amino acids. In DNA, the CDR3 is TGTGCCAGCAGACCCTCGGGCAGGCGGGAAGCTTTCTTT. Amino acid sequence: CASRPSGRREAFF.

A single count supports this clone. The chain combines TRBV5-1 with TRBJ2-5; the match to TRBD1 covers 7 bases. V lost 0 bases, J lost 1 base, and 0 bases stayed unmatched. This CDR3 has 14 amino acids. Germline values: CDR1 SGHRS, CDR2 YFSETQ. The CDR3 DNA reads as TGCGCCAGCAGCTTGGAGGGGGCCCAAGAGACCCAGTACTTC. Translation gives CASSLEGAQETQYF. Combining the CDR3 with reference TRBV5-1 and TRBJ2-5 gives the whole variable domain KAGVTQTPRYLIKTRGQQVTLSCSPISGHRSVSWYQQTPGQGLQFLFEYFSETQRNKGNFPGRFSGRQFSNSRSEMNVSTLELGDSALYLCASSLEGAQETQYFGPGTRLLVL.

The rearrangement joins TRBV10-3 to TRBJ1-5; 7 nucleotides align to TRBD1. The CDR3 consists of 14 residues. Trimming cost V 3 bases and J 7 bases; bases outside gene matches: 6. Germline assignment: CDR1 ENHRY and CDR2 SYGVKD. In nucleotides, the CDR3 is TGTGCCATCAGTGAAGGGGGACAGCGGCAGCCCCAGCATTTT. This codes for CAISEGGQRQPQHF.

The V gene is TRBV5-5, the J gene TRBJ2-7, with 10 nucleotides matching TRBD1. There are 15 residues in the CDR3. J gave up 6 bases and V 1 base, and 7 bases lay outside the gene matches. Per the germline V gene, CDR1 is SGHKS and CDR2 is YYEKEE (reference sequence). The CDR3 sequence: CASSLWDRGLGEQYF. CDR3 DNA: TGTGCCAGCAGCTTGTGGGACAGGGGCTTGGGCGAGCAGTACTTC.

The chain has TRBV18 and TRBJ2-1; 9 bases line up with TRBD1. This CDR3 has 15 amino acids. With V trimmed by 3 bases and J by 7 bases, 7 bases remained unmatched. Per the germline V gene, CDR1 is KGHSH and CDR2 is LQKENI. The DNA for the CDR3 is TGTGCCAGCTCACCTCAGGGACAGGGAGGGAATGAGCAGTTCTTC. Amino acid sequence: CASSPQGQGGNEQFF. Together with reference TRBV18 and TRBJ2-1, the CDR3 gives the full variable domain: NAGVMQNPRHLVRRRGQEARLRCSPMKGHSHVYWYRQLPEEGLKFMVYLQKENIIDESGMPKERFSAEFPKEGPSILRIQQVVRGDSAAYFCASSPQGQGGNEQFFGPGTRLTVL.

CDR3 loop: CASSQVGTSEQFF. DNA of the CDR3: TGTGCCAGCAGCCAAGTCGGGACGTCTGAGCAGTTCTTC. The chain carries TRBV3-1 (or the pseudogene TRBV3-2) and TRBJ2-1; either TRBD1 or TRBD2 may supply D (5 bases each). V was clipped by 1 base and J by 9 bases, with 10 bases between them. The CDR3 runs to 13 residues. Germline V gene data show CDR1 as LGHDT and CDR2 as YNNKEL (reference sequence).

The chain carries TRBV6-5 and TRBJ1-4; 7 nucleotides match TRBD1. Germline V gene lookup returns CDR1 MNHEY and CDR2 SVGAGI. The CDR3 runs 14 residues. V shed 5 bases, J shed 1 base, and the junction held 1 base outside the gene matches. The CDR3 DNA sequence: TGTGCCAGCAGTCAGGGGGGAACTAATGAAAAACTGTTTTTT. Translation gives CASSQGGTNEKLFF.

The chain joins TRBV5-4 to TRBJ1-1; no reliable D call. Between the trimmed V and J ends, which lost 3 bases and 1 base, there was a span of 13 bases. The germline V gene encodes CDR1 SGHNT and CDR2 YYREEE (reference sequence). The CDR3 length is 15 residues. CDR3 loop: CASSSSGGENTEAFF. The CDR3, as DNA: TGTGCCAGCAGCTCTTCAGGCGGGGAGAACACTGAAGCTTTCTTT.

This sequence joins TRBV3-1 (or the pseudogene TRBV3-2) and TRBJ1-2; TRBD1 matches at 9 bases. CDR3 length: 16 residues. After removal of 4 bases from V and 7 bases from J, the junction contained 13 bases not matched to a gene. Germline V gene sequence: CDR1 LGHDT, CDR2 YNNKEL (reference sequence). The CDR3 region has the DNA TGTGCCAGCAGCCTTGGGACAGGGTTAAGAGTTAGTGGCTACACCTTC. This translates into CASSLGTGLRVSGYTF.

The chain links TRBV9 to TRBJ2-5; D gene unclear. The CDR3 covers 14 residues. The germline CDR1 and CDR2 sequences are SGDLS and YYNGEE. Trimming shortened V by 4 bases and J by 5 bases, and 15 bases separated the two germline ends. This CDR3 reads CASSTEVFGETQYF. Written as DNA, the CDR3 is TGTGCCAGCAGCACCGAGGTGTTCGGGGAGACCCAGTACTTC.

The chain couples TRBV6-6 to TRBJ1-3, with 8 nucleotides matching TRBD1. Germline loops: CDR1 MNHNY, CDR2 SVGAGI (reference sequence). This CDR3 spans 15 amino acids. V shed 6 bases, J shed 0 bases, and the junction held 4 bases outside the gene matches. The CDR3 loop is CASSQTGASGNTIYF. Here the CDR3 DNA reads TGTGCCAGCAGCCAGACAGGGGCCTCTGGAAACACCATATATTTT.